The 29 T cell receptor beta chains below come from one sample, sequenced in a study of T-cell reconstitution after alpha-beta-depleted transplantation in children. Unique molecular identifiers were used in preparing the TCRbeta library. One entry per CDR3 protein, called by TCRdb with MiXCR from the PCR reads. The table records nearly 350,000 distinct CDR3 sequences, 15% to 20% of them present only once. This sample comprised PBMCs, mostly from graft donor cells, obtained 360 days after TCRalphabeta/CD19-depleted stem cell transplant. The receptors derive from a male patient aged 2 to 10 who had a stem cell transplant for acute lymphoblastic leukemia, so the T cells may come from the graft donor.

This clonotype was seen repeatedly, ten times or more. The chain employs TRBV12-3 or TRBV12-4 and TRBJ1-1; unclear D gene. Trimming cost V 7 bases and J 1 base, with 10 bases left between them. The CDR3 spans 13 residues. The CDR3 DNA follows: TGTGCCAGCACCGTTACGGCGAACACTGAAGCTTTCTTT. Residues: CASTVTANTEAFF.

CDR3 loop: CASNTGVLGGAFF. The DNA of the CDR3 is TGTGCCAGCAACACAGGGGTACTTGGTGGAGCTTTCTTT. The chain joins TRBV7-9 to TRBJ1-1; TRBD1 agrees at 7 bases. Germline assignment: CDR1 SEHNR and CDR2 FQNEAQ (reference sequence). After removal of 7 bases from V and 10 bases from J, the junction contained 12 bases not matched to a gene. The CDR3 loop spans 13 amino acids.

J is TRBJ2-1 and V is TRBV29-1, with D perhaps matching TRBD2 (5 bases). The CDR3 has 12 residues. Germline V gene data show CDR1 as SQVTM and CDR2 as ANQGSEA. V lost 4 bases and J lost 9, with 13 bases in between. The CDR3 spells CSVAHLEVEQFF. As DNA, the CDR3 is TGCAGCGTTGCCCACTTGGAGGTTGAGCAGTTCTTC.

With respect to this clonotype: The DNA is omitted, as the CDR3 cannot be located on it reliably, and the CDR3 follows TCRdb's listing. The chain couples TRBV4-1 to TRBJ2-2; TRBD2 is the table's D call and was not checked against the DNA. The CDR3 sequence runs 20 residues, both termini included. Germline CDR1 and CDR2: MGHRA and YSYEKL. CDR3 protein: CASSPRTSGTSGRGTGELFF.

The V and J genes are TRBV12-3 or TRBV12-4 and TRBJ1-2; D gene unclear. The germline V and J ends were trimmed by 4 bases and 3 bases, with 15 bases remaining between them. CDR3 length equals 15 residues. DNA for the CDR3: TGTGCCAGCAGTTCCCGTATCACGGACTACTATGGCTACACCTTC. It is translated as CASSSRITDYYGYTF.

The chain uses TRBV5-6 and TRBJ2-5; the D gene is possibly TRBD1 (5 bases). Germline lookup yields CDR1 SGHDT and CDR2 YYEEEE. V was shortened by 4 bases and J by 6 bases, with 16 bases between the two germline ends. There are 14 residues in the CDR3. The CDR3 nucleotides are TGTGCCAGCAGCCCACTTCAGGGTTTGCAGACCCAGTACTTC. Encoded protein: CASSPLQGLQTQYF.

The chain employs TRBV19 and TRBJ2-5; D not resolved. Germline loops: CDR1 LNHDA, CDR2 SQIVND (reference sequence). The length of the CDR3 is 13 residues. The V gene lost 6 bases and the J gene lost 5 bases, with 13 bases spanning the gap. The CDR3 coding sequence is TGTGCCAGTAGGACGTTGGGGTCGGAGACCCAGTACTTC. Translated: CASRTLGSETQYF.

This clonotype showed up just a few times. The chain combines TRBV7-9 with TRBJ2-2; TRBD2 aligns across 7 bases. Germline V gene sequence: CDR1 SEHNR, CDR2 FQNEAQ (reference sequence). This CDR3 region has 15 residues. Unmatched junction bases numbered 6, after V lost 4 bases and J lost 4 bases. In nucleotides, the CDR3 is TGTGCCAGCAGCTCGCTCCGGGAGGCCACCGGGGAGCTGTTTTTT. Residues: CASSSLREATGELFF. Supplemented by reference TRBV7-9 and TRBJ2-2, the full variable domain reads DTGVSQNPRHKITKRGQNVTFRCDPISEHNRLYWYRQTLGQGPEFLTYFQNEAQLEKSRLLSDRFSAERPKGSFSTLEIQRTEQGDSAMYLCASSSLREATGELFFGEGSRLTVL.

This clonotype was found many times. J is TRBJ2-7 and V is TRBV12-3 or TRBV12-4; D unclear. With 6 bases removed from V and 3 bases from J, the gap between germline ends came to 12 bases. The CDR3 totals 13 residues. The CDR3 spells CASSVWGLYEQYF. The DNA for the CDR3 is TGTGCCAGCAGCGTGTGGGGTCTCTACGAGCAGTACTTC.

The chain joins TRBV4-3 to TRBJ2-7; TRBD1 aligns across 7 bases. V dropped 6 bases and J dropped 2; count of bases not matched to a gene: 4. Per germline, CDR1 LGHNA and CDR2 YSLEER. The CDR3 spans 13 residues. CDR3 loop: CASSRDRTYEQYF. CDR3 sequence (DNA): TGCGCCAGCAGTCGGGACAGAACCTACGAGCAGTACTTC.

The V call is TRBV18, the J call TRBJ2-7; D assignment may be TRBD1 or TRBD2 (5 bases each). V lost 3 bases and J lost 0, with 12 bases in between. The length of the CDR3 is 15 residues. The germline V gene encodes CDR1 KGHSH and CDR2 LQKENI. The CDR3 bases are TGTGCCAGCTCACCGGGGACCGTGAGCTCCTACGAGCAGTACTTC. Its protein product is CASSPGTVSSYEQYF.

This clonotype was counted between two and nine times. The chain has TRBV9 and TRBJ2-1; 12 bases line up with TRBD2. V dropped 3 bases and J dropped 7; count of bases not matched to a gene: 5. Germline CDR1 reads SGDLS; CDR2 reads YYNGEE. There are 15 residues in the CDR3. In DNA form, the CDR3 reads TGTGCCAGCAGCGCAAGACTAGCGGGAGTTAATGAGCAGTTCTTC. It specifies CASSARLAGVNEQFF. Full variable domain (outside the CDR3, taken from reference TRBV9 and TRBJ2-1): DSGVTQTPKHLITATGQRVTLRCSPRSGDLSVYWYQQSLDQGLQFLIQYYNGEERAKGNILERFSAQQFPDLHSELNLSSLELGDSALYFCASSARLAGVNEQFFGPGTRLTVL.

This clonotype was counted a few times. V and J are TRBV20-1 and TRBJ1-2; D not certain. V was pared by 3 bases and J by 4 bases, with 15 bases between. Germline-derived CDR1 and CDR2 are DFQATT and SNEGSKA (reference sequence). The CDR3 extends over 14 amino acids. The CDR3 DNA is TGCAGTGCTAGGCTTGGCAGCGGCCCCTATGGCTACACCTTC. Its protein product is CSARLGSGPYGYTF.

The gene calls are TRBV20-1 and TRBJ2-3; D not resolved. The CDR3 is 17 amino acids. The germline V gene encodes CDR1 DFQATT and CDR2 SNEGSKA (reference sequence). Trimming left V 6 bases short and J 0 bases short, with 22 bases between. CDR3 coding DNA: TGCAGTGCCGCCCGCCCCGGGCGTCGACCTAGCACAGATACGCAGTATTTT. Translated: CSAARPGRRPSTDTQYF.

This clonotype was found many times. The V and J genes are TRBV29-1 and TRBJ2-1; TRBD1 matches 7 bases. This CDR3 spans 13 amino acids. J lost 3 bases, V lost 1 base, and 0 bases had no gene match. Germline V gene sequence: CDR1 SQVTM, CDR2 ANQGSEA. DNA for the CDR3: TGCAGCGTTGAAGGGACAGGCTACAATGAGCAGTTCTTC. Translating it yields CSVEGTGYNEQFF.

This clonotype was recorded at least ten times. CDR3 DNA sequence: TGCAGTGCTTCACGACCCGCCAGCTCCTACGAGCAGTACTTC. Translation gives CSASRPASSYEQYF. The genes are TRBV20-1 and TRBJ2-7; no clear D gene. Trimming removed 5 bases at V and 0 bases at J, with 14 bases between. In germline, CDR1 is DFQATT, CDR2 SNEGSKA (reference sequence). CDR3 length equals 14 residues.

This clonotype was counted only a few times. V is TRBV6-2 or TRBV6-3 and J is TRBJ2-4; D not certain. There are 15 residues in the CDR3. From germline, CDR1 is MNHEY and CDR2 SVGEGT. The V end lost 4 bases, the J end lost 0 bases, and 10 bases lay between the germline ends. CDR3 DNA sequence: TGTGCCAGCAGTTCGGGTCGGAGAGCCAAAAACATTCAGTACTTC. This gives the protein CASSSGRRAKNIQYF.

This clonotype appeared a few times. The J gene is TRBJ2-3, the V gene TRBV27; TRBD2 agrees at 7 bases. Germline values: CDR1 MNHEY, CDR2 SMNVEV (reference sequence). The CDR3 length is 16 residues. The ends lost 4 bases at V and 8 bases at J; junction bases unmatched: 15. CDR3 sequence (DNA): TGTGCCAGCAGTTCATCTGGGGCGGGAGACCGGAGTACGCAGTATTTT. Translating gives CASSSSGAGDRSTQYF.

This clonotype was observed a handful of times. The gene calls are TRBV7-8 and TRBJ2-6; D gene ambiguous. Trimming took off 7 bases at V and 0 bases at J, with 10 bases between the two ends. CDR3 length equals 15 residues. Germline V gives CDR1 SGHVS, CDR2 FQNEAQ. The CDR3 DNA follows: TGTGCCAGCACCGGTGACGGCTCTGGGGCCAACGTCCTGACTTTC. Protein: CASTGDGSGANVLTF.

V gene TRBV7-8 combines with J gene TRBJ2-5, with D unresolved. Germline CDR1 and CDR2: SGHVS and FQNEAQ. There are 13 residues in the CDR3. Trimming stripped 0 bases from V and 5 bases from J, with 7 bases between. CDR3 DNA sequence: TGTGCCAGCAGCTTAGCGCAGTATGAGACCCAGTACTTC. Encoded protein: CASSLAQYETQYF.

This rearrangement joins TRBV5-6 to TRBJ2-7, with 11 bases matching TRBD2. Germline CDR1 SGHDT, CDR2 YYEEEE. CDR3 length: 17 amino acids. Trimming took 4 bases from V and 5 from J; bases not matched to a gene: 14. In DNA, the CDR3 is TGTGCCAGCAGCCGAATCCTCCGCTTGGGACTAGCGGACGAGCAGTACTTC. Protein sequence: CASSRILRLGLADEQYF.

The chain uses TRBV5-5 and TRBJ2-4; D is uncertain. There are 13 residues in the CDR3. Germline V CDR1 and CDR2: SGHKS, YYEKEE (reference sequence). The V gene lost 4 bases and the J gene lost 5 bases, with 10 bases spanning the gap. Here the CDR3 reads CASSAFKENIQYF. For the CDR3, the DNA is TGTGCCAGCAGCGCCTTTAAGGAAAACATTCAGTACTTC.

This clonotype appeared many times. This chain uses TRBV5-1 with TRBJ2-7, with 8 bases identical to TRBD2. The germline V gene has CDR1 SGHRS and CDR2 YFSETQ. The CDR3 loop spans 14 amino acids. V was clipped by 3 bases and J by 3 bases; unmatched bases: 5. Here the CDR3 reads CASSWTGGIYEQYF. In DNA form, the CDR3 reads TGCGCCAGCAGCTGGACGGGAGGGATCTACGAGCAGTACTTC.

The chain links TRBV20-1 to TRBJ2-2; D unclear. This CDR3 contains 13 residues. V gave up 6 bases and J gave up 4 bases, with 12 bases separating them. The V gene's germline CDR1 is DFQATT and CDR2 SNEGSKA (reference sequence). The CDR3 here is CSAITSGTGELFF. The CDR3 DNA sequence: TGCAGTGCCATCACATCGGGCACCGGGGAGCTGTTTTTT.

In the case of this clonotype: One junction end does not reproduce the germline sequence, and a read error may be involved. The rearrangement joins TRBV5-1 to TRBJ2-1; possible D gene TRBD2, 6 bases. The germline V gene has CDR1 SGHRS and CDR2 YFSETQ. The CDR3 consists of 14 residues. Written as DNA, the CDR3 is TGCGCCAGCAGCTTGGCGGGGACTTCGAATGAGCAGCTCTTC. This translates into CASSLAGTSNEQLF.

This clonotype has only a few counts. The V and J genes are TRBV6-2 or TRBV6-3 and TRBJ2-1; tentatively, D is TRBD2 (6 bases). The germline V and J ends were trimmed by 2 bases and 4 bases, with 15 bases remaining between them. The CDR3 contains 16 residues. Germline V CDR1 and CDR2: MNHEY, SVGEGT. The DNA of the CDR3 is TGTGCCAGCAGTTACAATTGCGGGGATTTTTACAATGAGCAGTTCTTC. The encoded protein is CASSYNCGDFYNEQFF.

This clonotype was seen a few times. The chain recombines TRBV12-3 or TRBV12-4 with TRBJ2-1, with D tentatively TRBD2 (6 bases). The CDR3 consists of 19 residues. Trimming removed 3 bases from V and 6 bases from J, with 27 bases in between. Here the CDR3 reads CASSFRPRLVKQNFNEQFF. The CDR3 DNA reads TGTGCCAGCAGTTTTAGGCCACGACTAGTCAAACAAAACTTCAATGAGCAGTTCTTC.

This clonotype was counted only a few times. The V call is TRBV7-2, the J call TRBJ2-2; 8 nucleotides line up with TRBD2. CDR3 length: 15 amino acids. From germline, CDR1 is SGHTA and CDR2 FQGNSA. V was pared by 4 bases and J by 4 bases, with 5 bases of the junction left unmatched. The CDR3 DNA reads TGTGCCAGCAGCTGGGGTAGCGGGATCACCGGGGAGCTGTTTTTT. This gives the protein CASSWGSGITGELFF.

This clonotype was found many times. This chain's CDR3 is CASSLLSSYNEQFF. CDR3 sequence (DNA): TGTGCCAGCAGTTTATTATCCTCCTACAATGAGCAGTTCTTC. The chain combines TRBV28 with TRBJ2-1; no clear D gene. The CDR3 has 14 residues. V shed 1 base and J shed 0 bases, with 4 bases lying between them. Germline V CDR1 and CDR2: MDHEN, SYDVKM.